The 23 T cell receptor beta chains below come from one sample, sequenced in a study of cytomegalovirus exposure and HLA in healthy donors. Researchers ran the PCR with 60 Vbeta and 13 Jbeta primers. Sequencing used immunoSEQ multiplex PCR; TCRdb keeps in-frame clones, though not all of them. The repertoire holds 150,000 to 200,000 clones, with over 70% as singletons. Sequenced sample: PBMCs. These receptors came from a woman aged 30 to 39 in good health and CMV-seropositive.

The chain couples TRBV19 to TRBJ2-3; TRBD1 agrees at 9 bases. After removal of 9 bases from V and 3 bases from J, the junction contained 7 bases not matched to a gene. CDR1 and CDR2 from the germline V gene are LNHDA and SQIVND (reference sequence). The CDR3 runs to 14 residues. The CDR3: CASTPGQGTDTQYF. The CDR3 nucleotides read TGTGCCAGCACACCGGGACAGGGAACAGATACGCAGTATTTT.

This chain joins TRBV5-1 and TRBJ1-3; D might be TRBD1 (6 bases). The CDR3 is 14 amino acids. The ends were cut back, 2 bases at V and 4 bases at J, with 10 bases in the middle. CDR1 and CDR2 from the germline V gene are SGHRS and YFSETQ. The CDR3 DNA follows: TGCGCCAGCAGCTTATCTGGACAGGGAAACACCATATATTTT. Translation gives CASSLSGQGNTIYF.

This clone was observed a single time. V gene TRBV7-9 combines with J gene TRBJ1-1; tentative D call: TRBD1 (5 bases). Trimming shortened V by 4 bases and J by 5 bases, and 17 bases separated the two germline ends. CDR1 and CDR2 from the germline V gene are SEHNR and FQNEAQ (reference sequence). The CDR3 extends over 15 amino acids. The CDR3 loop is CASSSARTPKTEAFF. The CDR3, as DNA: TGTGCCAGCAGCTCGGCCCGGACACCCAAGACTGAAGCTTTCTTT.

The V call is TRBV5-1, the J call TRBJ2-5; D may be TRBD2 (6 bases). V dropped 0 bases and J dropped 4 bases, with 13 bases sitting between them. This CDR3 has 15 amino acids. Germline V gene lookup returns CDR1 SGHRS and CDR2 YFSETQ. The CDR3, as DNA: TGCGCCAGCAGCTTGGGCGGGGACGTGGGAGAGACCCAGTACTTC. Residues: CASSLGGDVGETQYF. The full variable domain, completed using reference TRBV5-1 and TRBJ2-5, is KAGVTQTPRYLIKTRGQQVTLSCSPISGHRSVSWYQQTPGQGLQFLFEYFSETQRNKGNFPGRFSGRQFSNSRSEMNVSTLELGDSALYLCASSLGGDVGETQYFGPGTRLLVL.

The V and J genes are TRBV6-6 and TRBJ2-7; TRBD2 matches 7 bases. V shed 6 bases and J 5 bases; nucleotides not matched to a gene: 10. The CDR3 sequence is 14 residues long. CDR1 is MNHNY, CDR2 SVGAGI, per germline (reference sequence). The CDR3 region is CASRIGDYRDEQYF. DNA of the CDR3: TGTGCCAGCAGGATAGGGGACTATCGCGACGAGCAGTACTTC.

V is TRBV14 and J is TRBJ2-1; D gene unclear. CDR1 SGHDN and CDR2 FVKESK come from the germline V gene. The CDR3 extends over 16 amino acids. Trimming stripped 1 base from V and 0 bases from J, with 10 bases between. This CDR3 reads CASSQGFAGSYNEQFF. As DNA, the CDR3 is TGTGCCAGCAGCCAAGGATTTGCAGGCTCCTACAATGAGCAGTTCTTC.

V is TRBV5-6 and J is TRBJ2-7; D is undetermined. This CDR3 has 13 residues. Trimming shortened V by 6 bases and J by 6 bases, and 16 bases separated the two germline ends. Germline lookup yields CDR1 SGHDT and CDR2 YYEEEE. In nucleotides, the CDR3 is TGTGCCAGCACTCTAAACAGTTTGGCCGAGCAGTACTTC. Its translation: CASTLNSLAEQYF.

The chain recombines TRBV19 with TRBJ2-3; 9 bases map to TRBD2. Per the germline V gene, CDR1 is LNHDA and CDR2 is SQIVND (reference sequence). The CDR3 length is 18 residues. With 9 bases clipped from V and 2 bases from J, the junction kept 18 bases outside the gene matches. The CDR3 here is CASKKASGTVYSTDTQYF. CDR3 nucleotide sequence: TGTGCCAGCAAGAAGGCTAGCGGGACGGTTTATTCCACAGATACGCAGTATTTT.

In this sample, this clone turned up a few times. The chain joins TRBV5-1 to TRBJ1-5; 7 bases fit TRBD1. V lost 1 base to trimming and J lost 1 base; unmatched junction nucleotides: 5. This CDR3 comprises 16 residues. CDR1 and CDR2 from the germline V gene are SGHRS and YFSETQ. As DNA, the CDR3 is TGCGCCAGCAGCTTGACAGGGGATTACAGCAATCAGCCCCAGCATTTT. Amino acids: CASSLTGDYSNQPQHF.

This clone was found once. The junction and the germline gene differ at one end; a read error may be behind it. The CDR3: CASSFTLGQGAPGLHF. In nucleotides, the CDR3 is TGTGCCAGCAGCTTCACCCTAGGACAGGGGGCCCCCGGGTTACACTTC. This rearrangement joins TRBV5-6 to TRBJ2-5; 11 nucleotides align to TRBD1. This CDR3 region has 16 residues. The germline V gene encodes CDR1 SGHDT and CDR2 YYEEEE.

The V gene is TRBV7-2, the J gene TRBJ1-1; TRBD1 is a possible D gene (5 bases). Germline V gene lookup returns CDR1 SGHTA and CDR2 FQGNSA. This CDR3 spans 15 amino acids. The V end was cut by 4 bases, the J end by 5 bases, with 17 bases between. The CDR3 is CASSSSQERVTEAFF. In DNA, the CDR3 is TGTGCCAGCAGCTCCTCACAGGAAAGGGTAACTGAAGCTTTCTTT.

This chain uses TRBV18 with TRBJ2-5; D not resolved. Trimming shortened V by 2 bases and J by 2 bases, and 12 bases separated the two germline ends. Germline V gene sequence: CDR1 KGHSH, CDR2 LQKENI. The CDR3 has 15 residues. The CDR3 loop reads CASSPGALEQETQYF. CDR3 nucleotide sequence: TGTGCCAGCTCACCAGGAGCTTTGGAACAAGAGACCCAGTACTTC.

The genes are TRBV5-1 and TRBJ2-7; TRBD1 aligns across 7 bases. The V gene end was trimmed by 5 bases and the J gene end by 1 base; junction bases not matched to a gene: 6. The CDR3 is 14 residues long. Germline CDR1 and CDR2: SGHRS and YFSETQ. CDR3: CASRIGTESYEQYF. DNA of the CDR3: TGCGCCAGCAGAATCGGGACAGAGTCCTACGAGCAGTACTTC.

The chain couples TRBV9 to TRBJ1-2; TRBD1 aligns across 9 bases. The CDR3 has 17 amino acids. Losses at the gene ends were 3 bases for V and 6 bases for J; bases not matched to a gene: 15. The germline V gene encodes CDR1 SGDLS and CDR2 YYNGEE. The CDR3 region has the DNA TGTGCCAGCAGCGCAACAGGGGGCGGTCCGGCGCCTAATGGCTACACCTTC. Protein sequence: CASSATGGGPAPNGYTF.

The CDR3 sequence is CASSQMHRDSNQPQHF. The DNA for the CDR3 is TGTGCCAGTAGCCAGATGCACAGGGATAGCAATCAGCCCCAGCATTTT. The chain recombines TRBV19 with TRBJ1-5; maybe TRBD1 (6 bases). CDR3 length: 16 residues. Trimming left V 6 bases short and J 0 bases short, with 15 bases between. Germline lookup yields CDR1 LNHDA and CDR2 SQIVND (reference sequence).

The CDR3 DNA reads as TGTGCCAGCACCCCCCTGTGGGACACCGAATCCCCTAGCACAGATACGCAGTATTTT. It codes for CASTPLWDTESPSTDTQYF. The rearrangement links TRBV27 to TRBJ2-3, with D tentatively TRBD1 (6 bases). CDR1 and CDR2 (germline): MNHEY, SMNVEV (reference sequence). Trimming shortened V by 7 bases and J by 0 bases, and 26 bases separated the two germline ends. The CDR3 is 19 amino acids.

This chain joins TRBV7-2 and TRBJ2-1; D gene uncertain. Germline V gene sequence: CDR1 SGHTA, CDR2 FQGNSA. The CDR3 has 13 amino acids. The V end was cut by 0 bases, the J end by 5 bases, with 5 bases between. This chain's CDR3 is CASSLARNNEQFF. CDR3 in DNA: TGTGCCAGCAGCTTAGCGCGCAACAATGAGCAGTTCTTC.

The V call is TRBV19, the J call TRBJ1-1; 7 bases fit TRBD1. J gave up 7 bases and V 4 bases, and 3 bases lay outside the gene matches. CDR1 is LNHDA and CDR2 is SQIVND in the germline V gene (reference sequence). The CDR3 covers 12 residues. The CDR3 DNA is TGTGCCAGTAGTACCGACAGGGTTGAAGCTTTCTTT. As protein: CASSTDRVEAFF.

This clone was counted between two and nine times. This rearrangement joins TRBV5-1 to TRBJ1-1, with D possibly TRBD1 on 5 matching bases. Looked up from germline, CDR1 is SGHRS and CDR2 is YFSETQ. CDR3 size: 14 residues. V gave up 0 bases and J gave up 1 base, with 7 bases separating them. The CDR3 sequence: CASSLGQPNTEAFF. CDR3 bases: TGCGCCAGCAGCTTGGGACAGCCGAACACTGAAGCTTTCTTT.

The J gene is TRBJ2-5, the V gene TRBV27, with D possibly TRBD2 on 5 matching bases. The CDR3 runs 12 residues. Per the germline V gene, CDR1 is MNHEY and CDR2 is SMNVEV (reference sequence). The V gene lost 3 bases and the J gene lost 5 bases, with 7 bases spanning the gap. In nucleotides, the CDR3 is TGTGCCAGCAGTTTTACGGGGGAGACCCAGTACTTC. Translated, it gives CASSFTGETQYF.

This clone has just one count. The chain combines TRBV4-3 with TRBJ1-1, with D maybe TRBD1 (5 bases). The CDR3 has 13 residues. Germline V lookup: CDR1 LGHNA, CDR2 YSLEER. Trimming stripped 6 bases from V and 0 bases from J, with 8 bases between. CDR3 DNA sequence: TGCGCCAGCAGTTTGACAGTGAACACTGAAGCTTTCTTT. It translates to CASSLTVNTEAFF.

This clone has just a few counts. The chain combines TRBV6-5 with TRBJ2-7; 7 bases line up with TRBD2. The CDR3 totals 15 residues. Germline V gene sequence: CDR1 MNHEY, CDR2 SVGAGI. The junction had 6 bases not matched to a gene; V was cut back by 2 bases and J by 2 bases. CDR3 DNA sequence: TGTGCCAGCAGTTACCCCCGGAGCGGGGCCTACGAGCAGTACTTC. Translating gives CASSYPRSGAYEQYF.

This clone showed up just once. This chain connects TRBV15 to TRBJ2-5; D is uncertain. CDR3 length equals 13 residues. Germline CDR1 and CDR2: LNHNV and YYDKDF (reference sequence). V lost 1 base to trimming and J lost 9 bases, with 12 bases between them. CDR3 in DNA: TGTGCCACCAGCAGAGTCCTCGTGGAGCCCCAGTACTTC. Protein: CATSRVLVEPQYF.